This TCR beta chain was identified in a study of patients and donors after allogeneic stem cell transplantation. The sample holds a few counts of this clonotype. Germline lookup yields CDR1 SEHNR and CDR2 FQNEAQ (reference sequence). The CDR3 length is 15 residues. The ends were cut back, 6 bases at V and 4 bases at J, with 15 bases in the middle. One entry per CDR3 protein results from TCRdb running MiXCR on the RT-PCR reads. The sample yields some 880,000 distinct CDR3 sequences, approximately 19% seen once. The receptor's source is a human donor who was either an allogeneic HSCT recipient or a stem cell or donor lymphocyte infusion donor (not recorded which). It is not recorded whose cells these are; they may come from a transplant donor. Sequencing input: blood, either unsorted or a sorted T cell fraction (not recorded which). The chain carries TRBV7-9 and TRBJ2-2; D is possibly TRBD2 (5 bases). The CDR3 reads CASSIKRLGTGELFF. The CDR3 nucleotides read TGTGCCAGCAGTATCAAGCGGTTGGGCACCGGGGAGCTGTTTTTT.